These T cell receptor beta chains were read from a single sample in a study of T cell responses to AZD1222 COVID-19 vaccine. Clones were sequenced by immunoSEQ multiplex PCR, and TCRdb holds only the in-frame ones, with some missing. This sample carries about 75,000 clones, approximately 89% of them seen once, and the ten largest clones take about 9%. Sequenced material: peripheral blood, taken 28 days after the second dose of the MenACWY control vaccine. Receptors originate from an adult who received the MenACWY meningococcal vaccine as a control. Each CDR3 is given with its conserved first and last residue. Fields, in order: V gene, clone size, D gene, J gene, CDR3 DNA, CDR3 protein. The D gene is left open where the match is weak. Clone size is given for some rows only: seen once, a few or many times, or a class if the clone is expanded.

v_call: TRBV7-9
clone_size: .
d_call: TRBD1
j_call: TRBJ1-1
cdr3_nt: TGTGCCAGCAGCTATGGGACAGGGGGCACTGAAGCTTTCTTT
cdr3_aa: CASSYGTGGTEAFF

v_call: TRBV29-1
clone_size: .
d_call: TRBD1
j_call: TRBJ1-2
cdr3_nt: TGCAGCGTTGAAGTGGCCCTCCGGGACAGGGCTGTCTATGGCTACACCTTC
cdr3_aa: CSVEVALRDRAVYGYTF

v_call: TRBV29-1
clone_size: .
d_call: .
j_call: TRBJ2-6
cdr3_nt: TGCAGCGTTGAGGCGCAAGGGGCCAACGTCCTGACTTTC
cdr3_aa: CSVEAQGANVLTF

v_call: TRBV5-4
clone_size: .
d_call: .
j_call: TRBJ1-1
cdr3_nt: TGTGCCAGCAGTCAGGCGACAGGACTGAACACTGAAGCTTTCTTT
cdr3_aa: CASSQATGLNTEAFF

v_call: TRBV19
clone_size: few
d_call: .
j_call: TRBJ2-7
cdr3_nt: TGTGCCAGTAGAGGGGCCCACGAGCAGTACTTC
cdr3_aa: CASRGAHEQYF

v_call: TRBV28
clone_size: once
d_call: TRBD1
j_call: TRBJ2-3
cdr3_nt: TGTGCCAGCAGTCAATTTGGGGACAGGAAAGCAGATACGCAGTATTTT
cdr3_aa: CASSQFGDRKADTQYF

v_call: TRBV2
clone_size: once
d_call: .
j_call: TRBJ1-5
cdr3_nt: TGTGCCAGCAGGGCAGTAGGTTATAGCAATCAGCCCCAGCATTTT
cdr3_aa: CASRAVGYSNQPQHF

v_call: TRBV9
clone_size: .
d_call: .
j_call: TRBJ1-6
cdr3_nt: TGTGCCAGCAGCGCCCACGACGGAGGGGGTTCACCCCTCCACTTT
cdr3_aa: CASSAHDGGGSPLHF

v_call: TRBV6-5
clone_size: .
d_call: .
j_call: TRBJ1-2
cdr3_nt: TGTGCCAGCAGTTACTCGGCCAGACCGGAAGGCTACACCTTC
cdr3_aa: CASSYSARPEGYTF

v_call: TRBV28
clone_size: .
d_call: .
j_call: TRBJ1-5
cdr3_nt: TGTGCCAGCAGTCCCCTCCTAAGGAGTGAAAATCAGCCCCAGCATTTT
cdr3_aa: CASSPLLRSENQPQHF

v_call: TRBV29-1
clone_size: .
d_call: .
j_call: TRBJ2-2
cdr3_nt: TGCAGCGTTGAGCTTATGGCGAGGGGGGGCTCCGGGGAGCTGTTTTTT
cdr3_aa: CSVELMARGGSGELFF

v_call: TRBV18
clone_size: .
d_call: .
j_call: TRBJ1-1
cdr3_nt: TGTGCCAGCTCACGGGGAGGGATTCAGGACACTGAAGCTTTCTTT
cdr3_aa: CASSRGGIQDTEAFF

v_call: TRBV10-2
clone_size: .
d_call: TRBD1
j_call: TRBJ2-1
cdr3_nt: TGCGCCAGCAGTGAGACGGACAGGGGAGGGAATGAGCAGTTCTTC
cdr3_aa: CASSETDRGGNEQFF

v_call: TRBV24-1
clone_size: .
d_call: TRBD1
j_call: TRBJ2-6
cdr3_nt: TGTGCCACCAGTAGAGGGGGCCGAGATGGGGCCAACGTCCTGACTTTC
cdr3_aa: CATSRGGRDGANVLTF

v_call: TRBV19
clone_size: few
d_call: .
j_call: TRBJ1-1
cdr3_nt: TGTGCCAGTAGTATAGAGGGCACTGAAGCTTTCTTT
cdr3_aa: CASSIEGTEAFF

v_call: TRBV6-5
clone_size: .
d_call: TRBD1
j_call: TRBJ2-7
cdr3_nt: TGTGCCAGCAGGAGGACAGGTGCCCACGAGCAGTACTTC
cdr3_aa: CASRRTGAHEQYF

v_call: TRBV5-1
clone_size: .
d_call: .
j_call: TRBJ2-5
cdr3_nt: TGCGCCAGCAGCTTGGACTCTAACCCTCCAGAGACCCAGTACTTC
cdr3_aa: CASSLDSNPPETQYF

v_call: TRBV6-5
clone_size: .
d_call: .
j_call: TRBJ1-5
cdr3_nt: TGTGCCAGCAGTTACGGGCAGGGTAATCAGCCCCAGCATTTT
cdr3_aa: CASSYGQGNQPQHF

v_call: TRBV7-3
clone_size: .
d_call: TRBD2
j_call: TRBJ2-3
cdr3_nt: TGTGCCAGCAGCTTGCGGGGGAACCCTAGCACAGATACGCAGTATTTT
cdr3_aa: CASSLRGNPSTDTQYF

v_call: TRBV5-1
clone_size: .
d_call: TRBD2
j_call: TRBJ2-3
cdr3_nt: TGCGCCAGCAGCCTAGCGGGGGGTACAGATACGCAGTATTTT
cdr3_aa: CASSLAGGTDTQYF

v_call: TRBV24-1
clone_size: .
d_call: .
j_call: TRBJ2-1
cdr3_nt: TGTGCCACCAGTGATTTGCCAAATGAGCAGTTCTTC
cdr3_aa: CATSDLPNEQFF

v_call: TRBV4-1
clone_size: once
d_call: .
j_call: TRBJ2-3
cdr3_nt: TGCGCCAGCAGCCAAGATGGGCTAGTCTTAGATACGCAGTATTTT
cdr3_aa: CASSQDGLVLDTQYF

v_call: TRBV28
clone_size: medium-sized
d_call: .
j_call: TRBJ2-3
cdr3_nt: TGTGCCAGCAGTTTACCCCGGGGGGCAGCAATCACTAGCACAGATACGCAGTATTTT
cdr3_aa: CASSLPRGAAITSTDTQYF

v_call: TRBV3-1/TRBV3-2
clone_size: .
d_call: .
j_call: TRBJ1-2
cdr3_nt: TGTGCCAGCAGCCCAATTTCGACAGGCAACTATGGCTACACCTTC
cdr3_aa: CASSPISTGNYGYTF

v_call: TRBV7-9
clone_size: .
d_call: .
j_call: TRBJ2-1
cdr3_nt: TGTGCCAGCAGCGCACCACTGAGCTCCTACAATGAGCAGTTCTTC
cdr3_aa: CASSAPLSSYNEQFF

v_call: TRBV5-6
clone_size: .
d_call: TRBD1
j_call: TRBJ1-6
cdr3_nt: TGTGCCAGCAGCTTGGCCGGGACAGAATATAATTCACCCCTCCACTTT
cdr3_aa: CASSLAGTEYNSPLHF

v_call: TRBV19
clone_size: .
d_call: .
j_call: TRBJ2-3
cdr3_nt: TGTGCCAGTAGTATAGATCTTAGGACAACCGGGGATACGCAGTATTTT
cdr3_aa: CASSIDLRTTGDTQYF

v_call: TRBV7-8
clone_size: .
d_call: .
j_call: TRBJ1-4
cdr3_nt: TGTGCCAGCAGCTTGAGTAGCAGGAATGAAAAACTGTTTTTT
cdr3_aa: CASSLSSRNEKLFF

v_call: TRBV4-2
clone_size: .
d_call: .
j_call: TRBJ2-5
cdr3_nt: TGTGCCAGCAGCGCCCCTAGGGAGACCCAGTACTTC
cdr3_aa: CASSAPRETQYF

v_call: TRBV6-5
clone_size: .
d_call: .
j_call: TRBJ1-1
cdr3_nt: TGTGCCACCAAGGTGGGCACCGGCATGAACACTGAAGCTTTCTTT
cdr3_aa: CATKVGTGMNTEAFF

v_call: TRBV9
clone_size: medium-sized
d_call: .
j_call: TRBJ2-7
cdr3_nt: TGTGCCAGCAGCGTAGGGCTGTACGAGCAGTACTTC
cdr3_aa: CASSVGLYEQYF

v_call: TRBV28
clone_size: .
d_call: .
j_call: TRBJ1-2
cdr3_nt: TGTGCCAGCAGTAAGGAGAGGGCCCGATGGGACTATGGCTACACCTTC
cdr3_aa: CASSKERARWDYGYTF

v_call: TRBV19
clone_size: .
d_call: .
j_call: TRBJ1-5
cdr3_nt: TGTGCCAGTAGTACCCTCCTGGGGGAAAATCAGCCCCAGCATTTT
cdr3_aa: CASSTLLGENQPQHF

v_call: TRBV29-1
clone_size: once
d_call: .
j_call: TRBJ1-2
cdr3_nt: TGCAGCGTTGAACAGGGCTACACCTTC
cdr3_aa: CSVEQGYTF

v_call: TRBV9
clone_size: .
d_call: .
j_call: TRBJ1-3
cdr3_nt: TGTGCCAGCAGCCCCCGAGAGGGAGGGAGAGGGAACACCATATATTTT
cdr3_aa: CASSPREGGRGNTIYF

v_call: TRBV5-6
clone_size: .
d_call: TRBD1
j_call: TRBJ2-7
cdr3_nt: TGTGCCAGCAGCGCCCCGGGACAGGGCACCTACGAGCAGTACTTC
cdr3_aa: CASSAPGQGTYEQYF

v_call: TRBV7-2
clone_size: .
d_call: .
j_call: TRBJ1-5
cdr3_nt: TGTGCCAGCAGCCCGAGGACCAATCAGCCCCAGCATTTT
cdr3_aa: CASSPRTNQPQHF

v_call: TRBV7-3
clone_size: .
d_call: TRBD2
j_call: TRBJ2-5
cdr3_nt: TGTGCCAGCAGCCGGACTAGCGGGGTTACTACTCAAGAGACCCAGTACTTC
cdr3_aa: CASSRTSGVTTQETQYF

v_call: TRBV18
clone_size: .
d_call: TRBD1
j_call: TRBJ2-7
cdr3_nt: TGTGCCAGCTCACCGGGACAGGCTTACTACGAGCAGTACTTC
cdr3_aa: CASSPGQAYYEQYF

v_call: TRBV27
clone_size: .
d_call: .
j_call: TRBJ2-7
cdr3_nt: TGTGCCAGCAGTTTATCGGGGAGGCACTCCTACGAGCAGTACTTC
cdr3_aa: CASSLSGRHSYEQYF

v_call: TRBV9
clone_size: .
d_call: .
j_call: TRBJ1-2
cdr3_nt: TGTGCCAGCAGCGTAGAGCCCTATGGCTACACCTTC
cdr3_aa: CASSVEPYGYTF

v_call: TRBV3-1/TRBV3-2
clone_size: .
d_call: .
j_call: TRBJ2-1
cdr3_nt: TGTGCCAGCAGTACTACTTCCTACAATGAGCAGTTCTTC
cdr3_aa: CASSTTSYNEQFF

v_call: TRBV6-1
clone_size: .
d_call: TRBD1
j_call: TRBJ1-1
cdr3_nt: TGTGCCAGCAGTGAGGCCGTCCCGGGACAGGGACTGAACACTGAAGCTTTCTTT
cdr3_aa: CASSEAVPGQGLNTEAFF

v_call: TRBV27
clone_size: .
d_call: .
j_call: TRBJ2-7
cdr3_nt: TGTGCCAGCACTTCCTACGAGCAGTACTTC
cdr3_aa: CASTSYEQYF

v_call: TRBV11-2
clone_size: .
d_call: .
j_call: TRBJ2-3
cdr3_nt: TGTGCCAGCAGCACCGATTACAGCACAGATACGCAGTATTTT
cdr3_aa: CASSTDYSTDTQYF

v_call: TRBV4-2
clone_size: .
d_call: TRBD1
j_call: TRBJ1-2
cdr3_nt: TGTGCCAGCAGCCCCGGGACAGGGGGCGTCTATGGCTACACCTTC
cdr3_aa: CASSPGTGGVYGYTF

v_call: TRBV9
clone_size: .
d_call: TRBD1
j_call: TRBJ1-2
cdr3_nt: TGTGCCAGCAGCGTAGACCTCAAAGGGGGCAACTATGGCTACACCTTC
cdr3_aa: CASSVDLKGGNYGYTF

v_call: TRBV9
clone_size: .
d_call: .
j_call: TRBJ1-4
cdr3_nt: TGTGCCAGCAGCGTAGCCCCTGGGAATAATGAAAAACTGTTTTTT
cdr3_aa: CASSVAPGNNEKLFF

v_call: TRBV7-9
clone_size: .
d_call: TRBD1
j_call: TRBJ1-1
cdr3_nt: TGTGCCAGCAGCGCCTGGACAGGGCAGGATGAAGCTTTCTTT
cdr3_aa: CASSAWTGQDEAFF